The clone carrying this T cell receptor (delta chain) was counted between two and nine times. Compared with germline, one end of the junction differs, possibly owing to a read error. TCRdb reprocessed the reads using CATT. The data hold 5,500 to 7,500 delta-chain clones, with 2.1% observed a single time. The sample originates from a study of gamma-delta chains in newborns, infants, children. Study as a whole: Innate gammadelta T cells reportedly expand polyclonally right after birth, driven by microbial exposure, per the title.

This CDR3 spans 10 amino acids. CDR1 is GEAIGNYY and CDR2 is EKD in the germline V gene. The gene calls are TRDV2 and TRDJ3; D uncertain. The origin of this receptor is a child who was a newborn, infant or young child, either healthy, febrile or measles-vaccinated (not recorded which). The sequenced sample was blood. In nucleotides, the CDR3 is TGTGCCTGTGACACCCGACAGATGTTTTTC. This encodes CACDTRQMFF.